The 8 T cell receptor beta chains presented below share a single source sample, sequenced in a study of T-cell reconstitution after alpha-beta-depleted transplantation in children. Points from the study as a whole: By one year post-transplant, T-cell counts and diversity largely arose from T cells that were newly produced.

The library targeted TCRbeta and was prepared with unique molecular identifiers. TCRdb fed the PCR reads into MiXCR, producing one record per CDR3 protein. In the table there are about 300,000 distinct CDR3 sequences, 6% to 10% of which are singletons. Their recognized antigens are unknown. This specimen was peripheral blood, taken 360 days after TCRalphabeta/CD19-depleted stem cell transplant. The receptor source for this set is a female patient aged 2 to 10 who had a stem cell transplant for Fanconi anemia, so the T cells may come from the graft donor.

This clonotype has only a few counts. The V and J genes are TRBV7-2 and TRBJ1-1, with D possibly TRBD1 on 5 matching bases. The CDR3 consists of 15 residues. Looked up from germline, CDR1 is SGHTA and CDR2 is FQGNSA. The germline V and J ends were trimmed by 1 base and 4 bases, with 13 bases remaining between them. CDR3 nucleotide sequence: TGTGCCAGCAGCTTAGTGGACACGAGGAGCACTGAAGCTTTCTTT. It is translated as CASSLVDTRSTEAFF.

The chain has TRBV4-3 and TRBJ1-6; D gene uncertain. Looked up from germline, CDR1 is LGHNA and CDR2 is YSLEER. V was shortened by 0 bases and J by 4 bases, with 10 bases between the two germline ends. The CDR3 contains 16 residues. CDR3 DNA: TGCGCCAGCAGCCAAGAGGCCAGCATATATAATTCACCCCTCCACTTT. This sequence encodes CASSQEASIYNSPLHF.

The chain is built from TRBV20-1 and TRBJ2-2, with no clear D. Trimming removed 0 bases at V and 2 bases at J, with 7 bases between. CDR3 length: 14 residues. CDR1 is DFQATT, CDR2 SNEGSKA, per germline (reference sequence). CDR3 nucleotide sequence: TGCAGTGCTAGAGATGGGTCAAACACCGGGGAGCTGTTTTTT. Its translation: CSARDGSNTGELFF.

In its sample, this clonotype was seen a few times. The V call is TRBV12-3 or TRBV12-4, the J call TRBJ2-2; either TRBD1 or TRBD2 may fit D (5 bases each). Trimming removed 4 bases from V and 3 bases from J, with 9 bases in between. The CDR3 loop spans 14 amino acids. The CDR3, as DNA: TGTGCCAGCAGTTCGGGACCGTACACCGGGGAGCTGTTTTTT. This sequence encodes CASSSGPYTGELFF.

Many counts were recorded for this clonotype. CDR3 DNA: TGCAGCATCGCCCGGGGTTCCGGTAGGGAGACCCAGTACTTC. It codes for CSIARGSGRETQYF. V usage is TRBV29-1 and J usage is TRBJ2-5; D perhaps matches TRBD2 (5 bases). Per germline, CDR1 SQVTM and CDR2 ANQGSEA. The CDR3 is 14 amino acids. V dropped 8 bases and J dropped 5 bases, with 21 bases sitting between them.

V usage is TRBV5-1 and J usage is TRBJ2-5; the D is unclear. V shed 0 bases and J shed 0 bases, with 9 bases lying between them. The CDR3 runs to 15 residues. The germline CDR1 and CDR2 sequences are SGHRS and YFSETQ. The CDR3 nucleotides read TGCGCCAGCAGCTTGGGGCGGTCGTACCAAGAGACCCAGTACTTC. It is translated as CASSLGRSYQETQYF.

There are many counts of this clonotype. The rearrangement uses TRBV20-1 and TRBJ2-1; possibly TRBD1 for D (6 bases). This CDR3 is 15 amino acids long. With 4 bases removed from V and 0 bases from J, the gap between germline ends came to 13 bases. CDR1 is DFQATT and CDR2 is SNEGSKA in the germline V gene (reference sequence). The CDR3 nucleotides are TGCAGTGCTAAATACACAGGGCGCTCCTACAATGAGCAGTTCTTC. This codes for CSAKYTGRSYNEQFF.

This clonotype has only a few counts. The chain recombines TRBV7-9 with TRBJ1-2; D is ambiguous. Trimming left V 1 base short and J 2 bases short, with 14 bases between. CDR3 size: 16 residues. The germline V gene encodes CDR1 SEHNR and CDR2 FQNEAQ (reference sequence). CDR3: CASSLEGWGGNYGYTF. DNA for the CDR3: TGTGCCAGCAGCTTAGAAGGGTGGGGAGGAAACTATGGCTACACCTTC.